The 20 T cell receptor beta chains listed next were all sequenced from one sample in a study of CD8 T cells in ankylosing spondylitis. One entry per CDR3 protein results from TCRdb running MiXCR on the 5' RACE reads. The table includes more than 250,000 distinct CDR3 sequences, 11% detected once. The sample was blood, either unsorted or a sorted T cell fraction (not recorded which). Source of these receptors: a female donor with ankylosing spondylitis or in good health (not recorded which).

This clonotype was found a few times. V gene TRBV28 combines with J gene TRBJ2-3; a weak D match, TRBD2 (5 bases). The CDR3 extends over 14 amino acids. The germline V gene encodes CDR1 MDHEN and CDR2 SYDVKM. V lost 6 bases, J lost 5 bases, and 15 bases lay in between. As DNA, the CDR3 is TGTGCCAGCAGAAACCCCCTTAGCGTAGATACGCAGTATTTT. This sequence encodes CASRNPLSVDTQYF.

This clonotype was observed a handful of times. The rearrangement uses TRBV7-2 and TRBJ2-7, with a weak D call TRBD1 (5 bases). The germline V gene has CDR1 SGHTA and CDR2 FQGNSA. The CDR3 totals 12 residues. Trimming pared 5 bases from V and 3 bases from J, leaving 8 bases between. The CDR3 spells CASSRTYYEQYF. CDR3 in DNA: TGTGCCAGCAGCCGGACATACTACGAGCAGTACTTC.

The rearrangement links TRBV20-1 to TRBJ2-2, with a weak D call TRBD1 (5 bases). Trimming shortened V by 3 bases and J by 3 bases, and 8 bases separated the two germline ends. The CDR3 spans 13 residues. The V gene's germline CDR1 is DFQATT and CDR2 SNEGSKA (reference sequence). CDR3 sequence: CSARTEYTGELFF. The CDR3 DNA reads as TGCAGTGCTAGGACAGAGTACACCGGGGAGCTGTTTTTT.

There are many counts of this clonotype. J is TRBJ2-1 and V is TRBV3-1; weak D call: TRBD2 (5 bases). Trimming took 3 bases from V and 6 from J, leaving 12 bases between them. Germline V lookup: CDR1 LGHDT, CDR2 YNNKEL (reference sequence). This CDR3 is built from 14 residues. Here the CDR3 DNA reads TGTGCCAGCAGCCAGGCCACTAGTGGCAATGAGCAGTTCTTC. This encodes CASSQATSGNEQFF.

This clonotype was seen ten or more times. V usage is TRBV2 and J usage is TRBJ2-2; D gene unclear. Germline V lookup: CDR1 SNHLY, CDR2 FYNNEI. V gave up 9 bases and J gave up 4 bases, with 15 bases separating them. This CDR3 is 14 amino acids long. CDR3 DNA: TGTGCCAGTAGGCCTTTGGGGTCCACCGGGGAGCTGTTTTTT. Translation gives CASRPLGSTGELFF. The complete variable domain, with remaining parts taken from reference TRBV2 and TRBJ2-2, reads EPEVTQTPSHQVTQMGQEVILRCVPISNHLYFYWYRQILGQKVEFLVSFYNNEISEKSEIFDDQFSVERPDGSNFTLKIRSTKLEDSAMYFCASRPLGSTGELFFGEGSRLTVL.

This clonotype was counted only a few times. This chain connects TRBV27 to TRBJ2-7; 9 bases are a match to TRBD1. Germline loops: CDR1 MNHEY, CDR2 SMNVEV (reference sequence). The J segment lost 2 bases and the V segment lost 3 bases, leaving 5 bases of the junction unmatched. The CDR3 extends over 15 amino acids. The CDR3 DNA sequence: TGTGCCAGCAGTTTTCTCCGGGACAGGGCCTACGAGCAGTACTTC. Amino acid sequence: CASSFLRDRAYEQYF.

This clonotype has a handful of counts. The CDR3 DNA reads TGTGCCAGCAGTTCCCCCAGAGGGGGACACCACTCAATCGGAAGTTACCGGGAGCAGTTCTTC. This encodes CASSSPRGGHHSIGSYREQFF. The rearrangement links TRBV2 to TRBJ2-1; D possibly corresponds to TRBD1 (6 bases). The germline V gene has CDR1 SNHLY and CDR2 FYNNEI. V lost 5 bases, J lost 10 bases, and 39 bases lay in between. The CDR3 consists of 21 residues.

This clonotype was recorded at least ten times. The chain uses TRBV12-3 or TRBV12-4 and TRBJ2-1; D ambiguous. V shed 6 bases and J shed 4 bases, with 13 bases lying between them. The CDR3 contains 14 residues. This CDR3 reads CASSRIALYNEQFF. The DNA for the CDR3 is TGTGCCAGCAGCCGGATCGCCCTATACAATGAGCAGTTCTTC.

In its sample, this clonotype was seen many times. The CDR3 loop reads CASSWGHLTDTQYF. Written as DNA, the CDR3 is TGTGCCAGCAGTTGGGGACACCTCACAGATACGCAGTATTTT. V and J are TRBV12-3 or TRBV12-4 and TRBJ2-3; possible D gene TRBD1, 6 bases. Trimming cost V 4 bases and J 2 bases, with 10 bases left between them. This CDR3 is 14 amino acids long.

This clonotype has a count of ten or more. The chain combines TRBV20-1 with TRBJ1-2; D not certain. This CDR3 region has 14 residues. V lost 6 bases, J lost 4 bases, and 18 bases lay in between. The germline V gene has CDR1 DFQATT and CDR2 SNEGSKA (reference sequence). The CDR3 loop is CSAIRGDAVYGYTF. As DNA, the CDR3 is TGCAGTGCCATCCGGGGAGACGCCGTCTATGGCTACACCTTC.

The chain links TRBV7-9 to TRBJ2-7, with D uncertain. The ends were cut back, 5 bases at V and 2 bases at J, with 10 bases in the middle. The CDR3 runs to 13 residues. Looked up from germline, CDR1 is SEHNR and CDR2 is FQNEAQ (reference sequence). CDR3 nucleotide sequence: TGTGCCAGCAGCCCTAGTTCAACCTACGAGCAGTACTTC. Its translation is CASSPSSTYEQYF.

The table lists this clonotype with many counts. The rearrangement links TRBV3-1 to TRBJ2-2, with D possibly TRBD2 on 6 matching bases. The V gene lost 4 bases and the J gene lost 4 bases, with 10 bases spanning the gap. Germline lookup yields CDR1 LGHDT and CDR2 YNNKEL (reference sequence). CDR3 length equals 14 residues. The chain's CDR3 is CASSRQEGTGELFF. The CDR3 bases are TGTGCCAGCAGCCGGCAGGAGGGCACCGGGGAGCTGTTTTTT.

The chain has TRBV5-6 and TRBJ2-1; D is undetermined. The CDR3 spans 15 residues. The V gene's germline CDR1 is SGHDT and CDR2 YYEEEE. With 4 bases removed from V and 6 bases from J, the gap between germline ends came to 17 bases. The CDR3 reads CASSLLRHLINEQFF. As DNA, the CDR3 is TGTGCCAGCAGCCTGCTTAGGCACCTAATCAATGAGCAGTTCTTC.

This clonotype has only one observation. A much larger clone lies one base from this, so it may be a read error. V gene TRBV20-1 combines with J gene TRBJ1-2; the match to TRBD1 covers 9 bases. CDR3 length equals 16 residues. Looked up from germline, CDR1 is DFQATT and CDR2 is SNEGSKA (reference sequence). CDR3 sequence reads: CCAREFGQGRNYGYTF. The DNA for the CDR3 is TGCTGTGCTAGAGAGTTTGGACAGGGGAGGAACTATGGCTACACCTTC.

This clonotype was recorded many times. The rearrangement joins TRBV6-2 or TRBV6-3 to TRBJ2-2; 10 positions match TRBD1. This CDR3 spans 16 amino acids. The trim removed 5 bases at V and 5 bases at J, leaving 8 bases unmatched. Looked up from germline, CDR1 is MNHEY and CDR2 is SVGEGT. The CDR3 DNA sequence: TGTGCCAGCAGTACCGCCGACAGGGGGCTTACCGGGGAGCTGTTTTTT. It yields the protein CASSTADRGLTGELFF.

Remarks on this clonotype: Sequence at one end of the junction differs from germline and may be a read error. The genes are TRBV24-1 and TRBJ2-3; TRBD2 might be the D (5 bases). This CDR3 has 21 residues. Germline V gene data show CDR1 as KGHDR and CDR2 as SFDVKD. The CDR3 loop is CAASDVPLEVGKYPSTDTQYF. The CDR3, as DNA: TGTGCCGCCAGTGATGTGCCCCTGGAGGTGGGTAAGTATCCGAGCACAGATACGCAGTATTTT.

This clonotype was counted many times. CDR3 amino acids: CASSLFSGGSYNEQFF. The CDR3 coding sequence is TGCGCCAGCAGCTTGTTTAGCGGAGGGTCCTACAATGAGCAGTTCTTC. The genes are TRBV5-1 and TRBJ2-1; tentative D call: TRBD2 (6 bases). Germline CDR1 and CDR2: SGHRS and YFSETQ. The CDR3 is 16 amino acids. Trimming took 1 base from V and 1 from J, leaving 12 bases between them.

Many counts were recorded for this clonotype. The V gene is TRBV5-6, the J gene TRBJ2-7, with D unclear. This CDR3 is 13 amino acids long. Trimming removed 6 bases from V and 3 bases from J, with 13 bases in between. Germline loops: CDR1 SGHDT, CDR2 YYEEEE. The CDR3, as DNA: TGTGCCAGCAAAGGGTTTAGGAGCTACGAGCAGTACTTC. Its translation is CASKGFRSYEQYF.

This clonotype was seen ten or more times. The chain recombines TRBV12-3 or TRBV12-4 with TRBJ2-5; 9 bases agree with TRBD2. Trimming removed 3 bases from V and 5 bases from J; junction bases left unmatched: 7. This CDR3 region has 15 residues. The CDR3 DNA follows: TGTGCCAGCAGTTTTGGCGGGAGGGCTGAGGAGACCCAGTACTTC. Residues: CASSFGGRAEETQYF.

This clonotype has at least ten counts. This chain joins TRBV7-6 and TRBJ2-1, with D possibly TRBD1 on 5 matching bases. The CDR3 consists of 16 residues. Trimming took 0 bases from V and 1 from J, leaving 10 bases between them. CDR1 is SGHVS and CDR2 is FNYEAQ in the germline V gene. DNA of the CDR3: TGTGCCAGCAGCTTAGCGGACACCCTATCCTACAATGAGCAGTTCTTC. It is translated as CASSLADTLSYNEQFF.